This passage covers 12 T cell receptor beta chains from one sample sequenced in a study of CD8 T cells in Susac syndrome. Random-hexamer reverse transcription was applied to about 0.45 to 1 ug RNA. TCRdb itself ran the immunoSEQ multiplex PCR reads through MiXCR, one entry per CDR3 protein. The profile shows about 210,000 distinct CDR3 sequences, about 94% of them singletons. Sequenced material: CD4+ T cells from PBMCs. The receptors were gathered from a human donor with Susac syndrome.

This clonotype was counted once. This chain uses TRBV5-1 with TRBJ1-4, with D tentatively TRBD1 (6 bases). The CDR3 consists of 14 residues. V lost 0 bases and J lost 8, with 11 bases in between. Germline V gene sequence: CDR1 SGHRS, CDR2 YFSETQ. The CDR3 region is CASSLDPGVEKLFF. CDR3 bases: TGCGCCAGCAGCTTGGATCCAGGGGTGGAAAAACTGTTTTTT.

The rearrangement links TRBV11-1 to TRBJ1-1; D is possibly TRBD1 (6 bases). This CDR3 spans 14 amino acids. Germline V gene sequence: CDR1 SGHAT, CDR2 FQDESV (reference sequence). Trimming removed 6 bases at V and 1 base at J, with 12 bases between. CDR3 residues: CASSPGRGNTEAFF. As DNA, the CDR3 is TGTGCCAGCAGTCCTGGCAGGGGGAACACTGAAGCTTTCTTT.

The rearrangement uses TRBV28 and TRBJ1-6, with D tentatively TRBD1 (6 bases). The CDR3 sequence is 17 residues long. Trimming left V 6 bases short and J 2 bases short, with 17 bases between. Per the germline V gene, CDR1 is MDHEN and CDR2 is SYDVKM. The CDR3 coding sequence is TGTGCCAGCAGGGGTGATCCGGGGGCGCCCTATAATTCACCCCTCCACTTT. This translates into CASRGDPGAPYNSPLHF.

The chain joins TRBV7-2 to TRBJ2-5; no clear D gene. This CDR3 region has 14 residues. V dropped 5 bases and J dropped 0 bases, with 10 bases sitting between them. CDR1 and CDR2 (germline): SGHTA, FQGNSA. The chain's CDR3 is CASSTRTYQETQYF. The CDR3 DNA is TGTGCCAGCAGCACACGAACGTACCAAGAGACCCAGTACTTC.

The chain couples TRBV5-1 to TRBJ2-2, with 7 bases matching TRBD1. Looked up from germline, CDR1 is SGHRS and CDR2 is YFSETQ. CDR3 length: 15 amino acids. V was clipped by 2 bases and J by 0 bases; unmatched bases: 1. The CDR3 spells CASSFDRANTGELFF. In nucleotides, the CDR3 is TGCGCCAGCAGCTTTGACAGGGCGAACACCGGGGAGCTGTTTTTT. Full variable domain (outside the CDR3, taken from reference TRBV5-1 and TRBJ2-2): KAGVTQTPRYLIKTRGQQVTLSCSPISGHRSVSWYQQTPGQGLQFLFEYFSETQRNKGNFPGRFSGRQFSNSRSEMNVSTLELGDSALYLCASSFDRANTGELFFGEGSRLTVL.

The V call is TRBV9, the J call TRBJ2-3; D uncertain. CDR1 and CDR2 (germline): SGDLS, YYNGEE. The ends were cut back, 4 bases at V and 6 bases at J, with 12 bases in the middle. This CDR3 is built from 13 residues. DNA of the CDR3: TGTGCCAGCAGCTCCGGACCAGGCGATACGCAGTATTTT. It encodes CASSSGPGDTQYF.

V usage is TRBV20-1 and J usage is TRBJ1-5; 7 bases are shared with TRBD1. Germline V CDR1 and CDR2: DFQATT, SNEGSKA (reference sequence). This CDR3 region has 15 residues. Trimming cost V 3 bases and J 7 bases; bases outside gene matches: 12. CDR3 coding DNA: TGCAGTGCTAGGGAGACAGGGTCGAGCGGACAGCCCCAGCATTTT. It translates to CSARETGSSGQPQHF.

The J gene is TRBJ1-1, the V gene TRBV12-3 or TRBV12-4; no clear D gene. The CDR3 covers 13 residues. V dropped 2 bases and J dropped 7 bases, with 11 bases sitting between them. CDR3 protein: CASSLKSVLEAFF. Here the CDR3 DNA reads TGTGCCAGCAGTTTAAAGAGCGTCCTTGAAGCTTTCTTT.

CDR3: CASSQDSGTGAVPYEQYF. DNA for the CDR3: TGTGCCAGCAGCCAAGATTCCGGCACAGGGGCGGTACCCTACGAGCAGTACTTC. The chain recombines TRBV3-1 with TRBJ2-7; 7 bases line up with TRBD1. The CDR3 spans 18 residues. Germline CDR1 and CDR2: LGHDT and YNNKEL (reference sequence). The ends lost 0 bases at V and 2 bases at J; junction bases unmatched: 13.

The count of this clonotype is one. V and J are TRBV7-9 and TRBJ1-1, with TRBD1 matching 7 bases. CDR1 SEHNR and CDR2 FQNEAQ come from the germline V gene (reference sequence). The CDR3 extends over 13 amino acids. V was clipped by 2 bases and J by 8 bases; unmatched bases: 5. The CDR3 DNA reads as TGTGCCAGCAGCTTATCAACAGGGGTAGAAGCTTTCTTT. As protein: CASSLSTGVEAFF.

This rearrangement joins TRBV7-2 to TRBJ2-3; 8 nucleotides match TRBD1. V lost 5 bases and J lost 1; bases outside the gene matches: 8. The CDR3 spans 16 residues. The germline gives CDR1 SGHTA, CDR2 FQGNSA. The CDR3 spells CASSLRTGSGTDTQYF. The CDR3 DNA follows: TGTGCCAGCAGCCTAAGGACAGGGAGTGGCACAGATACGCAGTATTTT.

This clonotype is a singleton in its sample. The genes are TRBV5-1 and TRBJ1-4, with 9 bases identical to TRBD1. Germline V CDR1 and CDR2: SGHRS, YFSETQ. The CDR3 totals 17 residues. J lost 8 bases, V lost 4 bases, and 15 bases had no gene match. CDR3 sequence: CASSDIIRDRDREKLFF. The CDR3 DNA reads as TGCGCCAGCAGCGATATCATCCGGGACAGGGATCGCGAAAAACTGTTTTTT. Full variable domain (remainder filled in from reference TRBV5-1 and TRBJ1-4): KAGVTQTPRYLIKTRGQQVTLSCSPISGHRSVSWYQQTPGQGLQFLFEYFSETQRNKGNFPGRFSGRQFSNSRSEMNVSTLELGDSALYLCASSDIIRDRDREKLFFGSGTQLSVL.